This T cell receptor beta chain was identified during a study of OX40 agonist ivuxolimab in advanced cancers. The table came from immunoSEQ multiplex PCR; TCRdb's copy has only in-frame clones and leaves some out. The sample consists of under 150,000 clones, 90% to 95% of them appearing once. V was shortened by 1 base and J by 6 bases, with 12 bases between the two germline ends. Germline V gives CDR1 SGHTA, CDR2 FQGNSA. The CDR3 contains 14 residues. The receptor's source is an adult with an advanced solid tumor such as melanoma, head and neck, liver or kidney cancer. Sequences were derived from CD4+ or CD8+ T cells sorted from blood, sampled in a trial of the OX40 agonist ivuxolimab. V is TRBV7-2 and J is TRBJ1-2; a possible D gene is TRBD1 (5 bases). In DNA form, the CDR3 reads TGTGCCAGCAGCTTAGGACAGTTTATCGATGGCTACACCTTC. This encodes CASSLGQFIDGYTF.